This T cell receptor beta chain is from a study of cytomegalovirus exposure and HLA in healthy donors. Study overall: Inside one of the first data releases sat around 77 million unique TCRs taken from HLA-typed donors.

The PCR ran on 60 Vbeta and 13 Jbeta primers. TCRdb's table, derived via immunoSEQ multiplex PCR, lists solely in-frame clones and lacks some. The sample consists of about 120,000 clones, roughly 65% of them appearing once. The germline V and J ends were trimmed by 2 bases and 0 bases, with 4 bases remaining between them. The CDR3 is 13 residues long. Germline CDR1 reads LNHDA; CDR2 reads SQIVND (reference sequence). This clone came up once. The source of this sequence is a man aged 40-49 years in good health and CMV-seropositive. The V call is TRBV19, the J call TRBJ1-1; no firm D call. The sample consisted of PBMCs. The CDR3 loop is CASSIHVNTEAFF. The CDR3 region has the DNA TGTGCCAGTAGTATACATGTGAACACTGAAGCTTTCTTT. Supplemented by reference TRBV19 and TRBJ1-1, the full variable domain reads DGGITQSPKYLFRKEGQNVTLSCEQNLNHDAMYWYRQDPGQGLRLIYYSQIVNDFQKGDIAEGYSVSREKKESFPLTVTSAQKNPTAFYLCASSIHVNTEAFFGQGTRLTVV.